Below, 22 T cell receptor beta chains from the same sample are listed, as sequenced in a study of shared clonotypes between healthy human individuals. Clones were sequenced by immunoSEQ multiplex PCR, and TCRdb holds only the in-frame ones, with some missing. The sample holds roughly 1,100,000 clones, around 76% seen once. The specimen was memory CD4+ T cells sorted from blood. The sample's subset: CD45RA-negative fraction. The source is a man between 18 and 29 years old in good health.

This clone has a single count. The chain is built from TRBV6-6 and TRBJ2-7; 7 bases line up with TRBD2. The CDR3 loop spans 15 amino acids. The germline V gene encodes CDR1 MNHNY and CDR2 SVGAGI (reference sequence). With 0 bases clipped from V and 4 bases from J, the junction kept 6 bases outside the gene matches. DNA for the CDR3: TGTGCCAGCAGTTACTCTGGGAGGGTCTCTTACGAGCAGTACTTC. Encoded protein: CASSYSGRVSYEQYF.

The gene calls are TRBV7-9 and TRBJ2-2; D possibly corresponds to TRBD1 (5 bases). The V gene lost 1 base and the J gene lost 2 bases, with 8 bases spanning the gap. This CDR3 contains 15 residues. Per the germline V gene, CDR1 is SEHNR and CDR2 is FQNEAQ (reference sequence). Written as DNA, the CDR3 is TGTGCCAGCAGCTTAGACAGGATAAACACCGGGGAGCTGTTTTTT. As protein: CASSLDRINTGELFF.

This clone was seen only once. This chain joins TRBV7-2 and TRBJ2-2; a possible D gene is TRBD2 (6 bases). This CDR3 contains 17 residues. The V end lost 0 bases, the J end lost 8 bases, and 19 bases lay between the germline ends. The germline CDR1 and CDR2 sequences are SGHTA and FQGNSA. CDR3 residues: CASSLAALASVWGELFF. Written as DNA, the CDR3 is TGTGCCAGCAGCTTAGCTGCATTGGCTAGCGTTTGGGGGGAGCTGTTTTTT.

The table lists this clone with a count of one. A single base is all that separates this from a far larger clone, so a read error is likely. This chain uses TRBV10-3 with TRBJ1-1; D gene unclear. CDR3 length: 11 amino acids. The germline gives CDR1 ENHRY, CDR2 SYGVKD. V lost 2 bases and J lost 3, with 1 base in between. The CDR3 region is CAISEDTEAFF. Here the CDR3 DNA reads TGTGCCATCAGTGAGGACACTGAAGCTTTCTTT.

The chain uses TRBV29-1 and TRBJ2-5; 9 bases map to TRBD2. Per the germline V gene, CDR1 is SQVTM and CDR2 is ANQGSEA. V was pared by 4 bases and J by 7 bases, with 19 bases of the junction left unmatched. The CDR3 spans 17 residues. CDR3 in amino acids: CSVGVLVAGVGGGTQYF. The CDR3 DNA is TGCAGCGTTGGGGTCCTGGTAGCGGGAGTGGGGGGCGGGACCCAGTACTTC.

This clone was detected a few times. V gene TRBV7-2 combines with J gene TRBJ2-7, with D tentatively TRBD1 or TRBD2 (5 bases each). Trimming took 5 bases from V and 5 from J, leaving 10 bases between them. Germline V gene data show CDR1 as SGHTA and CDR2 as FQGNSA. This CDR3 is built from 12 residues. CDR3 protein: CASSAGANEQYF. CDR3 bases: TGTGCCAGCAGCGCCGGGGCGAACGAGCAGTACTTC.

The chain uses TRBV5-1 and TRBJ2-2; the D gene could be TRBD1 or TRBD2 (5 bases each). The CDR3 extends over 17 amino acids. V lost 2 bases and J lost 2, with 16 bases in between. Germline values: CDR1 SGHRS, CDR2 YFSETQ. CDR3 protein: CASSFNRLADNTGELFF. The CDR3 coding sequence is TGCGCCAGCAGCTTTAACAGGCTAGCTGATAACACCGGGGAGCTGTTTTTT.

The chain is built from TRBV4-2 and TRBJ2-7; tentative D call: TRBD2 (6 bases). V lost 3 bases, J lost 0 bases, and 9 bases lay in between. CDR1 and CDR2 from the germline V gene are LGHNA and YNFKEQ. The CDR3 extends over 14 amino acids. This CDR3 reads CASSQGGTSYEQYF. The CDR3, as DNA: TGTGCCAGCAGCCAGGGGGGAACCTCCTACGAGCAGTACTTC.

Notes on this clone: Other nucleotide sequences from this sample produce the same CDR3. The rearrangement uses TRBV5-1 and TRBJ1-5; no clear D. This CDR3 region has 13 residues. V was pared by 0 bases and J by 4 bases, with 5 bases between. Germline loops: CDR1 SGHRS, CDR2 YFSETQ. The CDR3: CASSLDGNQPQHF. The CDR3 DNA sequence: TGCGCCAGCAGCTTGGACGGAAATCAGCCCCAGCATTTT. The full variable domain, rest sourced from reference TRBV5-1 and TRBJ1-5, is KAGVTQTPRYLIKTRGQQVTLSCSPISGHRSVSWYQQTPGQGLQFLFEYFSETQRNKGNFPGRFSGRQFSNSRSEMNVSTLELGDSALYLCASSLDGNQPQHFGDGTRLSIL.

The chain recombines TRBV19 with TRBJ1-5; no firm D call. V lost 6 bases and J lost 0, with 15 bases in between. Germline V gene lookup returns CDR1 LNHDA and CDR2 SQIVND (reference sequence). The CDR3 extends over 16 amino acids. The CDR3 region has the DNA TGTGCCAGTAGCATGGGTATTTTTTATAGCAATCAGCCCCAGCATTTT. Translating gives CASSMGIFYSNQPQHF. The full variable domain, completed using reference TRBV19 and TRBJ1-5, is DGGITQSPKYLFRKEGQNVTLSCEQNLNHDAMYWYRQDPGQGLRLIYYSQIVNDFQKGDIAEGYSVSREKKESFPLTVTSAQKNPTAFYLCASSMGIFYSNQPQHFGDGTRLSIL.

This clone showed up many times. V usage is TRBV27 and J usage is TRBJ1-6, with 7 bases that match TRBD1. The CDR3 spans 14 residues. With V trimmed by 7 bases and J by 5 bases, 5 bases remained unmatched. Germline assignment: CDR1 MNHEY and CDR2 SMNVEV (reference sequence). CDR3 protein: CASNTGVNNSPLHF. Here the CDR3 DNA reads TGTGCCAGCAACACAGGGGTGAATAATTCACCCCTCCACTTT.

This chain joins TRBV5-6 and TRBJ1-1, with D possibly TRBD1 on 6 matching bases. The CDR3 covers 14 residues. Trimming pared 4 bases from V and 3 bases from J, leaving 13 bases between. Germline-derived CDR1 and CDR2 are SGHDT and YYEEEE. This CDR3 reads CASSPRGGDTEAFF. CDR3 DNA sequence: TGTGCCAGCAGCCCCCGAGGGGGTGACACTGAAGCTTTCTTT.

This chain links TRBV15 with TRBJ1-1, with 7 bases identical to TRBD1. Germline CDR1 and CDR2: LNHNV and YYDKDF (reference sequence). The CDR3 contains 13 residues. Trimming at V came to 5 bases and at J to 11 bases, leaving 11 bases not matched to a gene. The CDR3 DNA reads as TGTGCCACCAGCGATGGGACAGCCGAACCGGCTTTCTTT. Translation: CATSDGTAEPAFF.

The rearrangement links TRBV5-5 to TRBJ1-3; TRBD1 is a possible D gene (6 bases). Trimming took 4 bases from V and 1 from J, leaving 9 bases between them. CDR3 length equals 14 residues. Germline V gene lookup returns CDR1 SGHKS and CDR2 YYEKEE (reference sequence). Here the CDR3 reads CASSHTGSGNTIYF. Here the CDR3 DNA reads TGTGCCAGCAGCCACACAGGGTCTGGAAACACCATATATTTT.

In its sample, this clone was seen once. V and J are TRBV7-2 and TRBJ2-3; TRBD2 matches 12 bases. CDR1 and CDR2 (germline): SGHTA, FQGNSA. V gave up 2 bases and J gave up 4 bases; unmatched junction bases: 1. The length of the CDR3 is 15 residues. CDR3 nucleotide sequence: TGTGCCAGCAGCTTACTAGCGGGAGGGCCAGATACGCAGTATTTT. This encodes CASSLLAGGPDTQYF.

This chain joins TRBV10-2 and TRBJ1-5; possible D gene TRBD1, 5 bases. V dropped 6 bases and J dropped 3 bases, with 9 bases sitting between them. The CDR3 sequence is 13 residues long. Germline loops: CDR1 WSHSY, CDR2 SAAADI. For the CDR3, the DNA is TGCGCCAGCAGGCGACAGCCCAATCAGCCCCAGCATTTT. Its translation: CASRRQPNQPQHF.

The chain couples TRBV20-1 to TRBJ2-7; a possible D gene is TRBD1 (7 bases). Deletions cut 5 bases from V and 5 bases from J, with 10 bases between. The CDR3 has 11 amino acids. Germline V gene data show CDR1 as DFQATT and CDR2 as SNEGSKA (reference sequence). CDR3 DNA sequence: TGCAGTGCTCTCAGGGGGGACGAGCAGTACTTC. Amino acid sequence: CSALRGDEQYF.

The V and J genes are TRBV10-3 and TRBJ1-6, with D possibly being TRBD1 (5 bases). There are 15 residues in the CDR3. Germline V gives CDR1 ENHRY, CDR2 SYGVKD. Between the trimmed V and J ends, which lost 0 bases and 7 bases, there was a span of 10 bases. CDR3 in amino acids: CAISESKGLNSPLHF. The CDR3 region has the DNA TGTGCCATCAGTGAGTCGAAGGGGTTGAATTCACCCCTCCACTTT.

This chain joins TRBV2 and TRBJ1-1, with 7 bases lining up with TRBD1. With V trimmed by 6 bases and J by 3 bases, 7 bases remained unmatched. CDR1 and CDR2 (germline): SNHLY, FYNNEI. CDR3 length equals 14 residues. The CDR3 DNA reads TGTGCCAGCAGCGCTGACAGGGACTACACTGAAGCTTTCTTT. It is translated as CASSADRDYTEAFF.

The rearrangement links TRBV19 to TRBJ1-5; D is unresolved. Trimming took 10 bases from V and 6 from J, leaving 16 bases between them. CDR1 LNHDA and CDR2 SQIVND come from the germline V gene (reference sequence). CDR3 length: 13 residues. Here the CDR3 DNA reads TGTGCCACAGCCGGGGATTTGAGTCAGCCCCAGCATTTT. It yields the protein CATAGDLSQPQHF.

The chain recombines TRBV10-2 with TRBJ2-3, with TRBD2 matching over 8 bases. CDR1 is WSHSY and CDR2 is SAAADI in the germline V gene. This CDR3 has 16 amino acids. The V gene end was trimmed by 4 bases and the J gene end by 1 base; junction bases not matched to a gene: 7. CDR3 amino acids: CASSVIPGLGTDTQYF. DNA of the CDR3: TGCGCCAGCAGTGTAATACCGGGACTAGGCACAGATACGCAGTATTTT.

This clone occurred a few times. The sample carries other DNA sequences with the same CDR3. The V gene is TRBV6-1, the J gene TRBJ1-5; D not resolved. Germline CDR1 is MNHNS and CDR2 is SASEGT. The CDR3 consists of 13 residues. V dropped 6 bases and J dropped 0 bases, with 6 bases sitting between them. The CDR3 loop reads CASRINSNQPQHF. In nucleotides, the CDR3 is TGTGCCAGCAGGATTAATAGCAATCAGCCCCAGCATTTT.